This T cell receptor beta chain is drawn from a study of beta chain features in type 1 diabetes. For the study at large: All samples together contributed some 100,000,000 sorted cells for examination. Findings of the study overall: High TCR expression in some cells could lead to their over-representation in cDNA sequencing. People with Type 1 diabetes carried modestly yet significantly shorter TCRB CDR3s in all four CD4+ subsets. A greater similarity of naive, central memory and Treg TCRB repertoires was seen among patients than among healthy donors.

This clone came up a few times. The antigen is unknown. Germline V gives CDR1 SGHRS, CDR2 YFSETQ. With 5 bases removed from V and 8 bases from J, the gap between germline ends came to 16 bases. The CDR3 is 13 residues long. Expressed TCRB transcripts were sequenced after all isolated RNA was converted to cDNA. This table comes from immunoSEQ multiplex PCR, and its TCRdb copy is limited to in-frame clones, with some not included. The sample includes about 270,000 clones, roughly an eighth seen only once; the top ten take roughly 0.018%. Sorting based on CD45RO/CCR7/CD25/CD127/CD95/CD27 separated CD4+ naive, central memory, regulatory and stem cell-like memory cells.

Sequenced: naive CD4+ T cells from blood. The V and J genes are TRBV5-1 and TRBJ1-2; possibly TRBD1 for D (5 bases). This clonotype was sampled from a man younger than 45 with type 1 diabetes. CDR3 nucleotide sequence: TGCGCCAGCAGATTAGGGGTATCGAGCGGCTACACCTTC. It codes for CASRLGVSSGYTF.